Listed here are 8 T cell receptor beta chains from one sample, sequenced in a study of blood T cell repertoires in COVID-19. Only in-frame clones appear in the TCRdb table, and some are missing; sequencing was by immunoSEQ multiplex PCR. Counted here are 100,000 or so clones, around 76% occurring once; the ten biggest clones make up 15% to 20%. Sequencing was performed on peripheral blood. These receptors were taken from a woman in her sixties or seventies with acute or convalescent COVID-19.

This chain connects TRBV13 to TRBJ2-1; a weak D match, TRBD1 (6 bases). The germline V and J ends were trimmed by 5 bases and 5 bases, with 19 bases remaining between them. This CDR3 comprises 16 residues. The germline gives CDR1 PRHDT, CDR2 FYEKMQ (reference sequence). For the CDR3, the DNA is TGTGCCAGCAGCGCCAACAGGGTAGGAGGAAACAATGAGCAGTTCTTC. It is translated as CASSANRVGGNNEQFF.

The genes are TRBV6-1 and TRBJ1-6; D remains ambiguous. Germline CDR1 and CDR2: MNHNS and SASEGT. Between the trimmed V and J ends, which lost 5 bases and 0 bases, there was a span of 8 bases. The CDR3 length is 15 residues. The CDR3 region is CASSSHNSYNSPLHF. The CDR3 coding sequence is TGTGCCAGCAGTTCACATAACTCCTATAATTCACCCCTCCACTTT.

The rearrangement joins TRBV5-1 to TRBJ1-3, with D tentatively TRBD1 (5 bases). Trimming removed 2 bases at V and 0 bases at J, with 9 bases between. Germline V gene sequence: CDR1 SGHRS, CDR2 YFSETQ. CDR3 size: 15 residues. The CDR3 sequence: CASSLGVNSGNTIYF. CDR3 nucleotide sequence: TGCGCCAGCAGCTTAGGGGTCAACTCTGGAAACACCATATATTTT.

The V gene is TRBV7-9, the J gene TRBJ1-1; 7 bases fit TRBD1. There are 13 residues in the CDR3. Germline assignment: CDR1 SEHNR and CDR2 FQNEAQ (reference sequence). Trimming took 5 bases from V and 1 from J; bases not matched to a gene: 1. This CDR3 is CASSRDRNTEAFF. The CDR3 coding sequence is TGTGCCAGCAGCCGGGACAGGAACACTGAAGCTTTCTTT.

The rearrangement joins TRBV27 to TRBJ1-5, with 11 bases matching TRBD1. J gave up 11 bases and V 3 bases, and 15 bases lay outside the gene matches. Germline CDR1 MNHEY, CDR2 SMNVEV (reference sequence). This CDR3 is 17 amino acids long. The CDR3 coding sequence is TGTGCCAGCAGTTTTTCGCCGGGACAGGGGGGCCAAGTGGCCCAGCATTTT. Translation gives CASSFSPGQGGQVAQHF.

This clone showed up just a few times. The gene calls are TRBV5-1 and TRBJ1-1; 7 nucleotides match TRBD1. Germline lookup yields CDR1 SGHRS and CDR2 YFSETQ. Unmatched junction bases numbered 6, after V lost 4 bases and J lost 0 bases. The CDR3 contains 15 residues. The CDR3 bases are TGCGCCAGCAGCCCCTGGGACAGAATGAACACTGAAGCTTTCTTT. Protein product: CASSPWDRMNTEAFF.

This sequence joins TRBV21-1 and TRBJ2-4; the table's D call, TRBD1, has no DNA check behind it. TRBV21-1 is a pseudogene. The CDR3 runs to 14 residues. The CDR3 loop is CASKGGVAKNIQYF. As DNA, the CDR3 is TGTGCCAGCAAAGGGGGAGTTGCCAAAAACATTCAGTACTTC.

The V call is TRBV5-6, the J call TRBJ2-5; D might be TRBD2 (5 bases). Germline assignment: CDR1 SGHDT and CDR2 YYEEEE. The CDR3 runs to 12 residues. V was clipped by 0 bases and J by 5 bases, with 5 bases between them. CDR3 residues: CASSLAGETQYF. The CDR3 region has the DNA TGTGCCAGCAGCTTGGCGGGGGAGACCCAGTACTTC.